One sample yielded the 28 T cell receptor beta chains listed below, sequenced in a study of T cells in Graves' hyperthyroidism and ophthalmopathy. RNA transcripts gave rise to amplified TCR beta CDR3 regions. HTBI primers were used for first-round RT-PCR of the TCR CDR3. TCRdb re-called the multiplex PCR reads with MiXCR, one entry per CDR3 protein. The sample has hundreds of thousands of distinct CDR3 sequences, about a sixth seen once; the top ten hold approximately 18%. What was sequenced was blood. These receptors all come from a woman aged 18 to 35 with Graves' ophthalmopathy.

The J gene is TRBJ1-6, the V gene TRBV11-2; D is undetermined. Germline CDR1 reads SGHAT; CDR2 reads FQNNGV. This CDR3 has 16 amino acids. V was trimmed by 2 bases and J by 7 bases, leaving 15 bases between them. The CDR3 sequence is CASSLSPSPENSPLHF. DNA of the CDR3: TGTGCCAGCAGCTTATCCCCAAGCCCAGAGAATTCACCCCTCCACTTT.

The table lists this clonotype with a few counts. V gene TRBV12-3 or TRBV12-4 combines with J gene TRBJ1-4, with no clear D. V was clipped by 6 bases and J by 0 bases, with 11 bases between them. CDR3 size: 15 residues. The CDR3 sequence: CASSRERATNEKLFF. The CDR3 DNA is TGTGCCAGCAGCCGCGAACGGGCAACTAATGAAAAACTGTTTTTT.

The V and J genes are TRBV7-3 and TRBJ2-1, with a weak D call TRBD2 (6 bases). The germline V gene has CDR1 SGHTA and CDR2 FQGTGA. V was shortened by 5 bases and J by 12 bases, with 17 bases between the two germline ends. The CDR3 has 13 residues. For the CDR3, the DNA is TGTGCCAGCAGCCGCTTGACTAGTGGCGCGCAGTTCTTC. Protein: CASSRLTSGAQFF.

This clonotype was recorded a few times. J is TRBJ1-2 and V is TRBV5-6, with TRBD1 matching over 10 bases. The CDR3 runs 21 residues. With V trimmed by 4 bases and J by 6 bases, 27 bases remained unmatched. The germline CDR1 and CDR2 sequences are SGHDT and YYEEEE. The CDR3 here is CASSVIRDRGVTYALLDGYTF. CDR3 sequence (DNA): TGTGCCAGCAGCGTAATCCGGGACAGGGGCGTCACTTACGCGCTTTTAGATGGCTACACCTTC.

This clonotype showed up just a few times. The J gene is TRBJ2-3, the V gene TRBV4-3, with D perhaps matching TRBD1 (6 bases). CDR3 length: 16 amino acids. Germline V gives CDR1 LGHNA, CDR2 YSLEER. Deletions cut 3 bases from V and 2 bases from J, with 15 bases between. For the CDR3, the DNA is TGCGCCAGCAGCCAGGGGACATTACGGGACACAGATACGCAGTATTTT. Its translation: CASSQGTLRDTDTQYF.

There are many counts of this clonotype. This chain connects TRBV2 to TRBJ2-5, with a tentative D call TRBD1 (6 bases). This CDR3 is built from 13 residues. The germline V and J ends were trimmed by 4 bases and 5 bases, with 11 bases remaining between them. CDR1 and CDR2 from the germline V gene are SNHLY and FYNNEI. CDR3 residues: CASSVQGTETQYF. CDR3 nucleotide sequence: TGTGCCAGCAGTGTTCAGGGGACCGAGACCCAGTACTTC.

This clonotype was seen many times. This chain connects TRBV27 to TRBJ1-2; maybe TRBD1 (6 bases). Trimming shortened V by 2 bases and J by 6 bases, and 13 bases separated the two germline ends. This CDR3 comprises 14 residues. Germline-derived CDR1 and CDR2 are MNHEY and SMNVEV (reference sequence). The DNA for the CDR3 is TGTGCCAGCAGTTTACAACAGGGAATAGATGGCTACACCTTC. Translation: CASSLQQGIDGYTF.

Points on this clonotype: A much more abundant neighbour one base away suggests this may be a read error. The chain is built from TRBV3-1 and TRBJ2-5; D unclear. Germline-derived CDR1 and CDR2 are LGHDT and YNNKEL (reference sequence). Trimming cost V 6 bases and J 0 bases, with 14 bases left between them. This CDR3 has 15 amino acids. The DNA of the CDR3 is TGTGCCAGCAGTTGCTTCGGCCGGGACCAAGAGACCCAGTACTTC. This sequence encodes CASSCFGRDQETQYF.

J is TRBJ2-5 and V is TRBV4-1; a possible D gene is TRBD1 (6 bases). CDR3 size: 14 residues. The germline CDR1 and CDR2 sequences are MGHRA and YSYEKL. V was trimmed by 2 bases and J by 4 bases, leaving 11 bases between them. Written as DNA, the CDR3 is TGCGCCAGCAGCCAACCAGGGGTTCTAGAGACCCAGTACTTC. It yields the protein CASSQPGVLETQYF.

In this sample, this clonotype turned up many times. As DNA, the CDR3 is TGTGCCAGCAGTTACTCAGGGATGAGCTCCTACAATGAGCAGTTCTTC. Translated, it gives CASSYSGMSSYNEQFF. The chain employs TRBV6-5 and TRBJ2-1, with D hard to call. The length of the CDR3 is 16 residues. Germline CDR1 MNHEY, CDR2 SVGAGI. The ends were cut back, 0 bases at V and 0 bases at J, with 9 bases in the middle.

This clonotype was recorded many times. This rearrangement joins TRBV20-1 to TRBJ2-5, with 9 bases identical to TRBD1. This CDR3 has 14 residues. In germline, CDR1 is DFQATT, CDR2 SNEGSKA (reference sequence). The ends lost 5 bases at V and 5 bases at J; junction bases unmatched: 9. CDR3 amino acids: CSAGRDRVYETQYF. For the CDR3, the DNA is TGCAGTGCTGGCAGGGACAGGGTTTATGAGACCCAGTACTTC.

This sequence joins TRBV12-3 or TRBV12-4 and TRBJ2-7, with D possibly called TRBD1 or TRBD2 (6 bases each). The CDR3 is made up of 15 amino acids. Trimming stripped 0 bases from V and 3 bases from J, with 12 bases between. The CDR3 bases are TGTGCCAGCAGTTTAGCGGGGGGCTCCAACTACGAGCAGTACTTC. This codes for CASSLAGGSNYEQYF.

The chain recombines TRBV4-3 with TRBJ2-7, with a possible D match to TRBD2 (5 bases). The CDR3 consists of 12 residues. Germline V CDR1 and CDR2: LGHNA, YSLEER. Trimming took 3 bases from V and 6 from J, leaving 9 bases between them. The CDR3 DNA reads as TGCGCCAGCAGCCACAAGAGGGCCGAGCAGTACTTC. Translating it yields CASSHKRAEQYF.

The chain uses TRBV18 and TRBJ1-1; 9 positions agree with TRBD1. Germline CDR1 reads KGHSH; CDR2 reads LQKENI. J lost 4 bases, V lost 4 bases, and 13 bases had no gene match. The length of the CDR3 is 17 residues. CDR3 sequence reads: CASSLRDRVSPSTEAFF. CDR3 DNA: TGTGCCAGCTCACTCCGGGACAGGGTTTCCCCGAGCACTGAAGCTTTCTTT.

In this sample, this clonotype turned up a few times. V usage is TRBV15 and J usage is TRBJ1-1, with a possible D match to TRBD1 (6 bases). CDR1 and CDR2 (germline): LNHNV, YYDKDF (reference sequence). The CDR3 has 16 amino acids. V was clipped by 1 base and J by 3 bases, with 15 bases between them. The CDR3 protein is CATSRVSGPGDTEAFF. CDR3 coding DNA: TGTGCCACCAGCAGAGTATCCGGGCCAGGGGACACTGAAGCTTTCTTT.

The chain recombines TRBV19 with TRBJ1-1; a possible D gene is TRBD1 (6 bases). The V gene's germline CDR1 is LNHDA and CDR2 SQIVND (reference sequence). V lost 7 bases to trimming and J lost 2 bases, with 11 bases between them. This CDR3 comprises 13 residues. CDR3 region: CASKDRSNTEAFF. CDR3 coding DNA: TGTGCCAGTAAAGACAGGTCTAACACTGAAGCTTTCTTT.

This clonotype was detected ten times or more. V gene TRBV3-1 combines with J gene TRBJ2-1, with D possibly being TRBD2 (7 bases). The germline gives CDR1 LGHDT, CDR2 YNNKEL (reference sequence). Trimming took 4 bases from V and 0 from J, leaving 16 bases between them. This CDR3 is 17 amino acids long. The CDR3 here is CASSPGGGGRSYNEQFF. In DNA, the CDR3 is TGTGCCAGCAGCCCTGGGGGGGGGGGCCGCTCCTACAATGAGCAGTTCTTC.

This clonotype was detected a few times. The chain recombines TRBV7-9 with TRBJ2-6; 8 bases are shared with TRBD1. The CDR3 contains 16 residues. V lost 5 bases, J lost 0 bases, and 3 bases stayed unmatched. CDR1 is SEHNR, CDR2 FQNEAQ, per germline (reference sequence). CDR3: CASSQGAPSGANVLTF. The CDR3 coding sequence is TGTGCCAGCAGCCAGGGGGCCCCCTCTGGGGCCAACGTCCTGACTTTC.

This chain uses TRBV7-9 with TRBJ2-1; TRBD2 aligns across 13 bases. The V gene's germline CDR1 is SEHNR and CDR2 FQNEAQ (reference sequence). Trimming cost V 4 bases and J 8 bases; bases outside gene matches: 11. The CDR3 has 17 residues. CDR3 in amino acids: CASSSPPGLAGSHEQFF. DNA for the CDR3: TGTGCCAGCAGCTCTCCTCCGGGACTAGCGGGATCCCATGAGCAGTTCTTC.

This clonotype was counted at least ten times. The chain combines TRBV30 with TRBJ2-5, with TRBD2 matching 9 bases. Trimming removed 3 bases from V and 4 bases from J; junction bases left unmatched: 12. Looked up from germline, CDR1 is GTSNPN and CDR2 is SVGIG (reference sequence). CDR3 length: 16 amino acids. Here the CDR3 DNA reads TGTGCCTGGAGCAGCCTGGGTAGCGGGGGTTTAGAGACCCAGTACTTC. Amino acid sequence: CAWSSLGSGGLETQYF.

This rearrangement joins TRBV19 to TRBJ1-5; weak D call: TRBD1 (6 bases). With 3 bases removed from V and 2 bases from J, the gap between germline ends came to 11 bases. This CDR3 spans 15 amino acids. CDR1 is LNHDA, CDR2 SQIVND, per germline (reference sequence). CDR3 in amino acids: CASSIRTAGNQPQHF. Written as DNA, the CDR3 is TGTGCCAGTAGTATTCGGACAGCGGGCAATCAGCCCCAGCATTTT.

At least ten counts were recorded for this clonotype. The chain employs TRBV5-1 and TRBJ2-3; tentative D call: TRBD2 (5 bases). The CDR3 covers 14 residues. From germline, CDR1 is SGHRS and CDR2 YFSETQ. Trimming stripped 5 bases from V and 2 bases from J, with 12 bases between. The CDR3 DNA reads TGCGCCAGCAGGGCCCTAGCAGACACAGATACGCAGTATTTT. Amino acid sequence: CASRALADTDTQYF.

The sample holds a few counts of this clonotype. This chain joins TRBV14 and TRBJ2-7; either TRBD1 or TRBD2 may supply D (5 bases each). Germline lookup yields CDR1 SGHDN and CDR2 FVKESK. The V end lost 1 base, the J end lost 3 bases, and 19 bases lay between the germline ends. There are 17 residues in the CDR3. CDR3: CASSQVHGGGPVYEQYF. In DNA form, the CDR3 reads TGTGCCAGCAGCCAAGTCCACGGTGGGGGTCCGGTCTACGAGCAGTACTTC.

This clonotype was seen only a few times. The chain links TRBV28 to TRBJ1-4; TRBD1 matches at 7 bases. The germline V gene has CDR1 MDHEN and CDR2 SYDVKM. V trimming: 7 bases; J trimming: 6 bases; junction bases outside the gene matches: 8. CDR3 length: 14 residues. As DNA, the CDR3 is TGTGCCAGCAAACTCCGGGACAGTTATGAAAAACTGTTTTTT. This encodes CASKLRDSYEKLFF.

Note on this clonotype: A much larger clone differs from this one at a single base, so this may be a read error. This chain uses TRBV3-1 with TRBJ2-1, with TRBD2 as a possible D gene (6 bases). This CDR3 is 12 amino acids long. Germline CDR1 reads LGHDT; CDR2 reads YNNKEL (reference sequence). The chain's CDR3 is CVSSPSSAEQFF. The CDR3 DNA reads as TGTGTCAGCTCACCTTCTAGCGCTGAGCAGTTCTTC.

The chain carries TRBV14 and TRBJ2-5; 13 nucleotides match TRBD2. The CDR3 spans 15 residues. V trimming: 4 bases; J trimming: 10 bases; junction bases outside the gene matches: 9. The germline gives CDR1 SGHDN, CDR2 FVKESK. In nucleotides, the CDR3 is TGTGCCAGCAGCCCGCGACTAGCGGGGGGTTCGTTCCAGTACTTC. Its translation: CASSPRLAGGSFQYF.

The table lists this clonotype with many counts. The chain employs TRBV7-3 and TRBJ2-3; tentative D call: TRBD2 (5 bases). Germline V gene data show CDR1 as SGHTA and CDR2 as FQGTGA. CDR3 length: 15 residues. Trimming removed 5 bases at V and 2 bases at J, with 14 bases between. The CDR3 nucleotides are TGTGCCAGCAGCGGCGGGCACGACCCCACAGATACGCAGTATTTT. Translation: CASSGGHDPTDTQYF.

In its sample, this clonotype was seen many times. The chain has TRBV20-1 and TRBJ1-1; D call uncertain. V lost 3 bases, J lost 6 bases, and 14 bases lay in between. Germline values: CDR1 DFQATT, CDR2 SNEGSKA (reference sequence). The CDR3 sequence is 13 residues long. CDR3 in DNA: TGCAGTGCTAGTCGTTCTTCGCAAGCTGAAGCTTTCTTT. It is translated as CSASRSSQAEAFF.